Listed here are 10 T cell receptor beta chains from one sample, sequenced in a study of T-cell reconstitution after alpha-beta-depleted transplantation in children. Using unique molecular identifiers, the investigators prepared the TCRbeta library. TCRdb reprocessed the PCR reads via MiXCR and lists one record per CDR3 protein. Seen here are fewer than 350,000 distinct CDR3 sequences, around 9.1% observed once, and the top ten hold approximately 7%. The specimen was PBMCs, collected before TCRalphabeta/CD19-depleted stem cell transplant. These receptors originate from a boy in the first two years of life with acute myeloid leukemia, due to receive a stem cell transplant.

This clonotype came up many times. The chain joins TRBV4-2 to TRBJ1-3, with a possible D match to TRBD1 (5 bases). The CDR3 runs to 15 residues. V was trimmed by 2 bases and J by 0 bases, leaving 8 bases between them. CDR1 is LGHNA and CDR2 is YNFKEQ in the germline V gene. The CDR3 region has the DNA TGTGCCAGCAGCCAACCCGACAGCTCTGGAAACACCATATATTTT. Translation gives CASSQPDSSGNTIYF.

This clonotype has at least ten counts. The rearrangement joins TRBV5-1 to TRBJ2-7; tentatively, D is TRBD1 or TRBD2 (5 bases each). The CDR3 is made up of 15 amino acids. Trimming removed 0 bases at V and 3 bases at J, with 13 bases between. Germline-derived CDR1 and CDR2 are SGHRS and YFSETQ. The CDR3 DNA sequence: TGCGCCAGCAGCTTGGGCCACCGGGACCTCTACGAGCAGTACTTC. It codes for CASSLGHRDLYEQYF.

This clonotype was found a few times. This chain joins TRBV5-1 and TRBJ1-1; TRBD1 might be the D (6 bases). The CDR3 totals 12 residues. In germline, CDR1 is SGHRS, CDR2 YFSETQ. Trimming took off 7 bases at V and 8 bases at J, with 15 bases between the two ends. The CDR3 here is CASGEQGSEAFF. CDR3 nucleotides: TGCGCCAGCGGGGAACAGGGTTCGGAAGCTTTCTTT.

This clonotype appeared many times. CDR3 residues: CASSPGDPTDTQYF. CDR3 nucleotides: TGTGCCAGCAGCCCAGGGGACCCCACAGATACGCAGTATTTT. The chain couples TRBV7-3 to TRBJ2-3, with a weak D call TRBD1 (6 bases). CDR1 is SGHTA, CDR2 FQGTGA, per germline. Trimming took off 5 bases at V and 2 bases at J, with 11 bases between the two ends. This CDR3 region has 14 residues.

The CDR3 here is CSFSWLNTEAFF. Here the CDR3 DNA reads TGCAGCTTTTCCTGGCTAAACACTGAAGCTTTCTTT. The J gene is TRBJ1-1, the V gene TRBV29-1; D gene uncertain. This CDR3 is built from 12 residues. Germline CDR1 is SQVTM and CDR2 is ANQGSEA. V lost 8 bases and J lost 2, with 12 bases in between.

This clonotype was recorded many times. CDR3 DNA sequence: TGTGCCAGCAGCTTAGGGGGCTCGGGGCCAAGAAAAAACATTCAGTACTTC. This codes for CASSLGGSGPRKNIQYF. The rearrangement uses TRBV11-1 and TRBJ2-4; possibly TRBD1 or TRBD2 for D (5 bases each). Germline V lookup: CDR1 SGHAT, CDR2 FQDESV (reference sequence). V gave up 1 base and J gave up 4 bases, with 17 bases separating them. The CDR3 is 17 amino acids.

This clonotype was observed many times. The chain links TRBV20-1 to TRBJ2-3; D is perhaps TRBD1 or TRBD2 (5 bases each). Germline CDR1 and CDR2: DFQATT and SNEGSKA (reference sequence). Trimming shortened V by 1 base and J by 1 base, and 18 bases separated the two germline ends. The CDR3 totals 17 residues. The CDR3 DNA is TGCAGTGCTAGAGGTCGACCGGGACGACTGCGCACAGATACGCAGTATTTT. Residues: CSARGRPGRLRTDTQYF.

The chain joins TRBV19 to TRBJ2-7; D not certain. Germline values: CDR1 LNHDA, CDR2 SQIVND (reference sequence). This CDR3 contains 14 residues. Trimming shortened V by 4 bases and J by 2 bases, and 12 bases separated the two germline ends. CDR3 sequence (DNA): TGTGCCAGTAGTAGTACCGGTCCTACCTACGAGCAGTACTTC. Encoded protein: CASSSTGPTYEQYF.

There are many counts of this clonotype. The chain employs TRBV20-1 and TRBJ1-2; a possible D gene is TRBD1 (5 bases). The CDR3 consists of 12 residues. V was shortened by 6 bases and J by 4 bases, with 12 bases between the two germline ends. Germline assignment: CDR1 DFQATT and CDR2 SNEGSKA (reference sequence). DNA for the CDR3: TGCAGTGCGCGGGGACTGATCTATGGCTACACCTTC. Translated: CSARGLIYGYTF.

In its sample, this clonotype was seen a few times. The chain recombines TRBV7-8 with TRBJ2-7; unclear D gene. CDR1 and CDR2 from the germline V gene are SGHVS and FQNEAQ. This CDR3 comprises 13 residues. V was trimmed by 5 bases and J by 3 bases, leaving 11 bases between them. The chain's CDR3 is CASSPIPLYEQYF. The CDR3 DNA follows: TGTGCCAGCAGCCCCATTCCCCTCTACGAGCAGTACTTC.